This TCR beta chain was obtained from a study of T cell responses to AZD1222 COVID-19 vaccine. Background on the study: Recipients boosted at about 4 weeks or about 12 weeks are pooled.

Regarding the study as a whole: White British ancestry dominated among donors, who included more females, and clonal diversity was possibly underestimated.

With respect to this clone: What it binds is unknown.

Trimming cost V 10 bases and J 4 bases, with 11 bases left between them. CDR1 and CDR2 (germline): ENHRY, SYGVKD. The CDR3 runs to 11 residues. Sequenced by immunoSEQ multiplex PCR; TCRdb stores in-frame clones only, minus some. There are approximately 120,000 clones in the sample; 70% to 90% occur only once, and about 15% lies in the top ten. The receptor was derived from an adult in good health. Sequencing was performed on peripheral blood, taken on day 0 of AZD1222 vaccination. The chain couples TRBV10-3 to TRBJ2-7; perhaps TRBD2 as D (5 bases). The CDR3 sequence is CATGRGYEQYV. The CDR3, as DNA: TGTGCCACCGGGCGAGGGTACGAGCAGTACGTC.